This T cell receptor (beta chain) came from a study of blood T cell repertoires in COVID-19. Only in-frame clones appear in the TCRdb table, and some are missing; sequencing was by immunoSEQ multiplex PCR. The sample contains around 120,000 clones, about 89% of which appear only once. The germline V and J ends were trimmed by 0 bases and 3 bases, with 5 bases remaining between them. The CDR3 is made up of 14 amino acids. In germline, CDR1 is SGHTA, CDR2 FQGNSA. This chain uses TRBV7-2 with TRBJ2-2; TRBD2 might be the D (5 bases). What was sequenced was peripheral blood. This clonotype originated in a woman aged 70 to 79 with acute or convalescent COVID-19. The CDR3 here is CASSLARDTGELFF. CDR3 bases: TGTGCCAGCAGCTTAGCGAGGGACACCGGGGAGCTGTTTTTT.